These 10 T cell receptor beta chains originate from one sample sequenced in a study of T cell changes during pregnancy in multiple sclerosis. TCRdb's table, derived via immunoSEQ multiplex PCR, lists solely in-frame clones and lacks some. This table holds around 26,000 clones, about nine tenths found once. The input for sequencing was CD4+ T cells from peripheral blood mononuclear cells, taken in the first trimester of pregnancy. These receptors were collected from a female donor in good health, enrolled as a control in a pregnancy study.

This chain connects TRBV28 to TRBJ1-2; 7 positions match TRBD1. J lost 7 bases, V lost 6 bases, and 8 bases had no gene match. Per the germline V gene, CDR1 is MDHEN and CDR2 is SYDVKM. The CDR3 runs to 13 residues. CDR3 residues: CASRGTGEGGYTF. The CDR3 DNA reads as TGTGCCAGCAGGGGAACAGGGGAAGGTGGCTACACCTTC.

The CDR3 loop is CASSRPGARGSPSGNTIYF. CDR3 in DNA: TGTGCCAGCAGCCGCCCCGGCGCCCGAGGGTCGCCCTCTGGAAACACCATATATTTT. This chain uses TRBV7-2 with TRBJ1-3; D uncertain. Trimming removed 5 bases at V and 0 bases at J, with 23 bases between. Germline lookup yields CDR1 SGHTA and CDR2 FQGNSA. CDR3 length: 19 amino acids.

A single count supports this clone. The chain uses TRBV29-1 and TRBJ2-5; 10 nucleotides line up with TRBD1. Near its end, the DNA agrees better with TRBJ2-7, so the J call may be wrong. Germline loops: CDR1 SQVTM, CDR2 ANQGSEA. The CDR3 is made up of 15 amino acids. The CDR3: CSALRGTGESYEQYF. The CDR3 DNA reads as TGCAGCGCCCTCCGTGGGACAGGGGAATCCTACGAGCAGTACTTC.

The chain joins TRBV10-3 to TRBJ2-3; tentative D call: TRBD1 (5 bases). The V end was cut by 2 bases, the J end by 0 bases, with 6 bases between. In germline, CDR1 is ENHRY, CDR2 SYGVKD. The CDR3 sequence is 14 residues long. For the CDR3, the DNA is TGTGCCATCAGTGAGGGGGCTAGCACAGATACGCAGTATTTT. It translates to CAISEGASTDTQYF.

V and J are TRBV7-9 and TRBJ2-3, with 7 bases matching TRBD2. There are 18 residues in the CDR3. The ends lost 4 bases at V and 0 bases at J; junction bases unmatched: 13. Germline CDR1 is SEHNR and CDR2 is FQNEAQ (reference sequence). In DNA, the CDR3 is TGTGCCAGCAGCTCCCGCGTAGATAAGCGGGGCAGCACAGATACGCAGTATTTT. Encoded protein: CASSSRVDKRGSTDTQYF.

J is TRBJ1-3 and V is TRBV7-9; D unclear. V shed 10 bases and J shed 0 bases, with 10 bases lying between them. CDR3 length equals 13 residues. Germline V gene lookup returns CDR1 SEHNR and CDR2 FQNEAQ (reference sequence). The CDR3, as DNA: TGTGCCATCGTACTCGACTCTGGAAACACCATATATTTT. Protein sequence: CAIVLDSGNTIYF.

In DNA form, the CDR3 reads TGCGCCAGCAGCTTGGAGGGAGTGGAGCAGTTCTTC. Its protein product is CASSLEGVEQFF. This chain links TRBV5-1 with TRBJ2-1; tentative D call: TRBD2 (5 bases). The V and J ends lost 0 bases and 10 bases respectively, with 8 bases between them. In germline, CDR1 is SGHRS, CDR2 YFSETQ. The CDR3 has 12 amino acids. The full variable domain, its missing parts supplied by reference TRBV5-1 and TRBJ2-1, is KAGVTQTPRYLIKTRGQQVTLSCSPISGHRSVSWYQQTPGQGLQFLFEYFSETQRNKGNFPGRFSGRQFSNSRSEMNVSTLELGDSALYLCASSLEGVEQFFGPGTRLTVL.

The chain has TRBV2 and TRBJ2-1, with 10 bases aligning to TRBD2. Germline lookup yields CDR1 SNHLY and CDR2 FYNNEI. The CDR3 is 16 residues long. Unmatched junction bases numbered 6, after V lost 2 bases and J lost 5 bases. This CDR3 is CASSERTSGLHNEQFF. CDR3 bases: TGTGCCAGCAGTGAAAGGACTAGCGGACTCCACAATGAGCAGTTCTTC.

The chain carries TRBV29-1 and TRBJ2-3, with 7 bases matching TRBD2. CDR3 length equals 16 residues. V lost 4 bases and J lost 3; bases outside the gene matches: 13. Germline-derived CDR1 and CDR2 are SQVTM and ANQGSEA. Here the CDR3 DNA reads TGCAGCGTTGGGGGCGGGAGAACCGCAGGAACAGATACGCAGTATTTT. Translated, it gives CSVGGGRTAGTDTQYF.

This chain uses TRBV18 with TRBJ2-3; the match to TRBD1 covers 7 bases. Germline trimming cut 8 bases from V and 6 bases from J; bases unmatched to any gene: 11. This CDR3 is 14 amino acids long. The germline CDR1 and CDR2 sequences are KGHSH and LQKENI. CDR3 in amino acids: CASHPTTGIDTQYF. CDR3 nucleotide sequence: TGTGCCAGCCACCCGACGACAGGGATTGATACGCAGTATTTT.